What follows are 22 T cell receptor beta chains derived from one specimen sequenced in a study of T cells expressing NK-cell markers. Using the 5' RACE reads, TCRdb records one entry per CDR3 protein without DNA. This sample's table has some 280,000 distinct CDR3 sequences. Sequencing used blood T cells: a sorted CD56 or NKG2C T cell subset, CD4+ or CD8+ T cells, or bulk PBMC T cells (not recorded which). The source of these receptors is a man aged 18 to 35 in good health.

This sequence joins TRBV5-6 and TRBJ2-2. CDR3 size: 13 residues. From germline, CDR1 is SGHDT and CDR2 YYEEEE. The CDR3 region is CASSLPSAGELFF.

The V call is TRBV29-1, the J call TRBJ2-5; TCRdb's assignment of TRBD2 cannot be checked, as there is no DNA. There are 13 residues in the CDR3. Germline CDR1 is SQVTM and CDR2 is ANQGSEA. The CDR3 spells CSAALGRGETQYF.

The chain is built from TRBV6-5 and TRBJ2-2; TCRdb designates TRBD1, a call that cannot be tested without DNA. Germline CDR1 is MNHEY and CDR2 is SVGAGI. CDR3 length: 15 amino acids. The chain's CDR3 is CASSYQDRETGELFF.

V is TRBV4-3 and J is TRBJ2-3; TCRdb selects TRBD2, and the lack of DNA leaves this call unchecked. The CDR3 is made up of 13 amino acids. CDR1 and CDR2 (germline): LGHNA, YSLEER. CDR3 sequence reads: CASGPRSTDTQYF.

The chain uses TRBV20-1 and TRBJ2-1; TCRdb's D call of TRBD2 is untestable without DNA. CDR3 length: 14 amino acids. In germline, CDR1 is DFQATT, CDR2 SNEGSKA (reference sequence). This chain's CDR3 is CRDLAGLTRGEQFF.

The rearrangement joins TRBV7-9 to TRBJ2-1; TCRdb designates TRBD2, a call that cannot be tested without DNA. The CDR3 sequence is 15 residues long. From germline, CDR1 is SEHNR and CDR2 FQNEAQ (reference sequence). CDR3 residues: CASSSPTRGYNEQFF.

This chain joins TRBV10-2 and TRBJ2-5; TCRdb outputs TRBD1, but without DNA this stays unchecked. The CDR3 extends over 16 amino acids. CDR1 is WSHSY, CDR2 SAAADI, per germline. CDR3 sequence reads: CASSDRGQPDGETQYF.

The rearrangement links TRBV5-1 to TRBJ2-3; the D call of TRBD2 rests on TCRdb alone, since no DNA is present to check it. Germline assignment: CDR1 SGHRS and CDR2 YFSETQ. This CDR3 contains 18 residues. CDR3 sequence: CASSKFITSGTPTDTQYF.

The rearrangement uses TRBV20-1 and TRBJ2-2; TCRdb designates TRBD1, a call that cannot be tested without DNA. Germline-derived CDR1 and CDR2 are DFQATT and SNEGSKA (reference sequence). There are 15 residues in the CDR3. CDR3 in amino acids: CSARDQGGGTGELFF.

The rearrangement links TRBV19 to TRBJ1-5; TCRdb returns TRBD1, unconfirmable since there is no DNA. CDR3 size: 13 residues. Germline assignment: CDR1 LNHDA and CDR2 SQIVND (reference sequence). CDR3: CASSRTDNQPQHF.

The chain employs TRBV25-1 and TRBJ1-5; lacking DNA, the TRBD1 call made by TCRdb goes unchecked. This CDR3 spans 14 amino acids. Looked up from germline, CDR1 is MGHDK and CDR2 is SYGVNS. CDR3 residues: CASPPGQGFQPQHF.

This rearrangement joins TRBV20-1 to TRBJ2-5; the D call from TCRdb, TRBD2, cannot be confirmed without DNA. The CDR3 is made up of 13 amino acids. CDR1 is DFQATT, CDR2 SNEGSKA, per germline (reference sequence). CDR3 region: CSARVGSFETQYF.

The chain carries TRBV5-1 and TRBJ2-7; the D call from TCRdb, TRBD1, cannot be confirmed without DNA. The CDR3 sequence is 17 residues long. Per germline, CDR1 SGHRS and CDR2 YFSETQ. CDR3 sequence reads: CASSLAVLTGQPYEQYF.

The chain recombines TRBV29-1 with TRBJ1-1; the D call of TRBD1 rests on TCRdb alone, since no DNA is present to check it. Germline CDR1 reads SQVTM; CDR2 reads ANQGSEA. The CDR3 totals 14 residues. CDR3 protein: CSADGQGLGTEAFF.

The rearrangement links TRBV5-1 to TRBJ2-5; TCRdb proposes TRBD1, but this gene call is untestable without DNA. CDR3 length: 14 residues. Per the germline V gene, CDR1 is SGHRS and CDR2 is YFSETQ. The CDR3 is CASSLVRRVETQYF. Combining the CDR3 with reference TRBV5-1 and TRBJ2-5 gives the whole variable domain KAGVTQTPRYLIKTRGQQVTLSCSPISGHRSVSWYQQTPGQGLQFLFEYFSETQRNKGNFPGRFSGRQFSNSRSEMNVSTLELGDSALYLCASSLVRRVETQYFGPGTRLLVL.

The CDR3 here is CASILGARVRTDTQYF. The chain joins TRBV12-3 or TRBV12-4 to TRBJ2-3; TCRdb calls TRBD1, which cannot be checked without DNA. This CDR3 contains 16 residues.

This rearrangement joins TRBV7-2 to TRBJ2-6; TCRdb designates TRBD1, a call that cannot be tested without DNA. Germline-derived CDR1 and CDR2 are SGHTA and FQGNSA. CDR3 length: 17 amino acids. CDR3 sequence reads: CASSRDQPLAGANVLTF.

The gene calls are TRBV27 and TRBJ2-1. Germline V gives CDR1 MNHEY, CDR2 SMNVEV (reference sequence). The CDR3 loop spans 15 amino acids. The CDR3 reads CASSSWQLSYNEQFF.

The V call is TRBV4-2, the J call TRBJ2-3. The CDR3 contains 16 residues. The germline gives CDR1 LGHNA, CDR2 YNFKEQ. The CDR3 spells CASSQESSSGTDTQYF.

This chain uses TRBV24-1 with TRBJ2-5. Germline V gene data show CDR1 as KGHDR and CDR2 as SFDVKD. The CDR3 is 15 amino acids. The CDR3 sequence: CATSNPRRTQETQYF.

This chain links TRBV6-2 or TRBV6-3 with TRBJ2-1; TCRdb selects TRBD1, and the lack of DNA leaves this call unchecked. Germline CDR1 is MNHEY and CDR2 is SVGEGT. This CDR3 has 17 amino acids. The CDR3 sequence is CASSSGTGGLSYNEQFF.

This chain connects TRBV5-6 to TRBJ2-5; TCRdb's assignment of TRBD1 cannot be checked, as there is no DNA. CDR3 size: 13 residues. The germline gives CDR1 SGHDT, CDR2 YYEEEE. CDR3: CASSSPGPETQYF.